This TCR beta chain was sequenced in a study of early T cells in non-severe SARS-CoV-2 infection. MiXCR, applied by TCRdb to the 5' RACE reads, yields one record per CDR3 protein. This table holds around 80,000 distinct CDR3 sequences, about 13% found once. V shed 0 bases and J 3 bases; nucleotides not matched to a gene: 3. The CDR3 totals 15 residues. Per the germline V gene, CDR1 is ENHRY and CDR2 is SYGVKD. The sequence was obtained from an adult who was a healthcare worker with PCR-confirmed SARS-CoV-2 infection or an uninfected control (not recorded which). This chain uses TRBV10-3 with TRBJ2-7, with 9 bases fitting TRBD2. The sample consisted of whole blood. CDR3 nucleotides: TGTGCCATCAGTGAGTCGCTGCGGGAGGGCTACGAGCAGTACTTC. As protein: CAISESLREGYEQYF.